Below, one T cell receptor (beta chain) is given with its context. This specimen belongs to a study of blood T cell repertoires in COVID-19. Study context: COVID-19 samples, acute and convalescent, were from the United States, Italy and Spain. PBMCs, B-cell-depleted T cells, or T cells were the source of the cDNA or gDNA that made up the material.

In the original processing: Nucleated cell number was recorded as an estimate derived from reference gene primer amplification. TCRdb's copy holds only in-frame clones and misses some; the assay was immunoSEQ multiplex PCR. V, J and clone size were drawn from that table, and D and trimming were deduced from the DNA. The sample carries about 440,000 clones, approximately 90% recorded once. The specimen was peripheral blood. This TCR derives from a woman aged 25 to 39 with acute or convalescent COVID-19.

The CDR3 loop reads CASSPGTTNTGELFF. CDR3 nucleotides: TGCGCCAGCAGTCCCGGGACTACAAACACCGGGGAGCTGTTTTTT. The V gene is TRBV10-1, the J gene TRBJ2-2, with 7 bases that match TRBD2. Germline V lookup: CDR1 WNHNN, CDR2 SYGVQD (reference sequence). Trimming took 5 bases from V and 2 from J; bases not matched to a gene: 5. CDR3 length: 15 amino acids.